The rows below give T cell receptor beta chains drawn from one sample of a study of esophageal squamous cell carcinoma under preoperative chemotherapy. Via MiXCR, TCRdb re-called the PCR reads, giving one row per CDR3 protein. This sample has roughly 10,000 distinct CDR3 sequences, with roughly 60% found just once. Sampling was done from a patient given preoperative chemotherapy. The origin of the receptors is a human donor with esophageal squamous cell carcinoma. The donor label of this sample is uncertain. Both conserved end residues are part of each CDR3. The order of the fields is D gene, clone size, J gene, V gene, CDR3 DNA, CDR3 protein. A D gene is named only where the DNA matches it firmly. Expanded clones get a size class; other rows say once, few or many, or leave the size out.

D gene: TRBD2; clone size: few; J gene: TRBJ2-3; V gene: TRBV6-1; CDR3 DNA: TGTGCCAGCAGTGAATTGGGGGGGAGAGACAAAGATACGCAGTATTTT; CDR3 protein: CASSELGGRDKDTQYF
D gene: -; clone size: -; J gene: TRBJ1-5; V gene: TRBV6-1; CDR3 DNA: TGTGCCAGCAGCCCCCCCACCTCGGCTAGCAATCAGCCCCAGCATTTT; CDR3 protein: CASSPPTSASNQPQHF
D gene: -; clone size: -; J gene: TRBJ1-1; V gene: TRBV6-5; CDR3 DNA: TGTGCCAGCAGTTACTCGATGGGCATGAACACTGAAGCTTTCTTT; CDR3 protein: CASSYSMGMNTEAFF
D gene: TRBD2; clone size: -; J gene: TRBJ2-1; V gene: TRBV6-4; CDR3 DNA: TGTGCCAGCAGCGAACTAGCGGGAGTACAGAATGAGCAGTTCTTC; CDR3 protein: CASSELAGVQNEQFF
D gene: -; clone size: -; J gene: TRBJ2-1; V gene: TRBV7-2; CDR3 DNA: TGTGCCAGCAGCCACTACAGGGACAATGAGCAGTTCTTC; CDR3 protein: CASSHYRDNEQFF
D gene: -; clone size: -; J gene: TRBJ1-2; V gene: TRBV3-1; CDR3 DNA: TGTGCCAGCAGCCTCGGCACACCGGGACACCTTACTTCTAACTATGGCTACACCTTC; CDR3 protein: CASSLGTPGHLTSNYGYTF
D gene: -; clone size: -; J gene: TRBJ2-5; V gene: TRBV6-1; CDR3 DNA: TGTGCCAGGGGTGAAGGGGGGGGGGACCACGATACGCAGTACTTC; CDR3 protein: CARGEGGGDHDTQYF
D gene: -; clone size: -; J gene: TRBJ2-7; V gene: TRBV6-1; CDR3 DNA: TGTGCCAGCACCCCCCTAGCGCGGCCCTACGAGCAGTACTTC; CDR3 protein: CASTPLARPYEQYF
D gene: TRBD2; clone size: few; J gene: TRBJ2-1; V gene: TRBV12-3/TRBV12-4; CDR3 DNA: TGTGCCAGCAGTTTCGGGACTACCCCCTTCTTC; CDR3 protein: CASSFGTTPFF
D gene: TRBD2; clone size: -; J gene: TRBJ2-5; V gene: TRBV12-3/TRBV12-4; CDR3 DNA: TGTGCCAGCAGTGAGGGACTAGCGCTCCAAGAGACCCAGTACTTC; CDR3 protein: CASSEGLALQETQYF
D gene: -; clone size: -; J gene: TRBJ2-7; V gene: TRBV6-5; CDR3 DNA: TGTGCCAGCAGTTACTCGATAGATGGCGAGCAGTACTTC; CDR3 protein: CASSYSIDGEQYF
D gene: -; clone size: many; J gene: TRBJ2-3; V gene: TRBV7-2; CDR3 DNA: TGTGCCAGCAGCTTAGCGGGGGGCCGGATAGATACGCAGTATTTT; CDR3 protein: CASSLAGGRIDTQYF
D gene: -; clone size: -; J gene: TRBJ2-3; V gene: TRBV6-1; CDR3 DNA: TGTGCCAGCAGTGAACAACTTGGGGGGTCCGTTTTT; CDR3 protein: CASSEQLGGSVF
D gene: -; clone size: -; J gene: TRBJ2-3; V gene: TRBV6-1; CDR3 DNA: TGTGCCAGCAGGGGGGGGGGGGCAGCCACAGACACGCAGTATTTC; CDR3 protein: CASRGGGAATDTQYF
D gene: -; clone size: -; J gene: TRBJ2-3; V gene: TRBV27; CDR3 DNA: TGTGCCAGCAGTTTTTCGACTAGCACAGATACGCAGTATTTT; CDR3 protein: CASSFSTSTDTQYF
D gene: TRBD1; clone size: -; J gene: TRBJ2-3; V gene: TRBV6-4; CDR3 DNA: TGTGCCAGCAGTGACTCGTCACAGGGGGACACAGATACGCAGTATTTT; CDR3 protein: CASSDSSQGDTDTQYF
D gene: -; clone size: -; J gene: TRBJ2-5; V gene: TRBV6-5; CDR3 DNA: TGTGCCAGCAGTTACTCAGGGGATGAGCAGTACTTC; CDR3 protein: CASSYSGDEQYF
D gene: TRBD1; clone size: -; J gene: TRBJ2-2; V gene: TRBV6-1; CDR3 DNA: TGTGCCAGCAGTGCCACAGGGGGCGCGGGCACCGGGGAGCTGTTTTTT; CDR3 protein: CASSATGGAGTGELFF
D gene: TRBD2; clone size: -; J gene: TRBJ2-1; V gene: TRBV6-1; CDR3 DNA: TGTGCCAGCAGTAGGGGGACTAGCGGGAAAAGCCCCAATGAGCAGTTCTTC; CDR3 protein: CASSRGTSGKSPNEQFF
D gene: -; clone size: -; J gene: TRBJ2-5; V gene: TRBV6-1; CDR3 DNA: TGTGCCAGCAGAGAAAGGGAGTGGTTGGATAGCTCCTACAATGAGCAGTACTTC; CDR3 protein: CASREREWLDSSYNEQYF
D gene: TRBD2; clone size: -; J gene: TRBJ2-7; V gene: TRBV6-1; CDR3 DNA: TGTGCCAGCAGACCAGGGACTAGCGGGGCTTACGAGCAGTACTTC; CDR3 protein: CASRPGTSGAYEQYF
D gene: -; clone size: -; J gene: TRBJ2-1; V gene: TRBV10-3; CDR3 DNA: TGTGCCACCTCCAGGGGTACCGATGCGCAGTTCTTC; CDR3 protein: CATSRGTDAQFF
D gene: TRBD2; clone size: -; J gene: TRBJ2-3; V gene: TRBV7-2; CDR3 DNA: TGTGCCAGCAGCTCAGGGGGTAGCGGGGGACGTGACACAGAGACGCAGTATTTT; CDR3 protein: CASSSGGSGGRDTETQYF
D gene: -; clone size: few; J gene: TRBJ2-1; V gene: TRBV6-5; CDR3 DNA: TGTGCCAGCAGTTACCACCTTGGGACTCTCTACAATGAGCAGTTCTTC; CDR3 protein: CASSYHLGTLYNEQFF
D gene: -; clone size: -; J gene: TRBJ2-5; V gene: TRBV6-1; CDR3 DNA: TGTGCCAGCAGTGTATCGGGGCTGAGCGCCAAAAATACGCAGTATTTC; CDR3 protein: CASSVSGLSAKNTQYF
D gene: -; clone size: -; J gene: TRBJ2-1; V gene: TRBV6-1; CDR3 DNA: TGTGCCAGCGCAAGGGACCTGGTCTGGAATGAGCAGTTCTTC; CDR3 protein: CASARDLVWNEQFF
D gene: -; clone size: -; J gene: TRBJ1-6; V gene: TRBV6-5; CDR3 DNA: TGTGCCAGCAGTCACCGGGACGGGGACTACGAGCAGTACTTT; CDR3 protein: CASSHRDGDYEQYF
D gene: TRBD1; clone size: -; J gene: TRBJ2-7; V gene: TRBV6-1; CDR3 DNA: TGTGCCAGCAGGGCCCTAGGGGGCCGTGGCCAAGATACGCAGTACTTC; CDR3 protein: CASRALGGRGQDTQYF
D gene: -; clone size: once; J gene: TRBJ2-2; V gene: TRBV11-2; CDR3 DNA: TGTGCCAGCAGTACAGGGAACACCGGGGAGCTGTTTTTT; CDR3 protein: CASSTGNTGELFF
D gene: -; clone size: -; J gene: TRBJ2-3; V gene: TRBV6-1; CDR3 DNA: TGTGCCAGCAGCAGGCAGGTGGAGGCCGAGAAGCAGTATTTT; CDR3 protein: CASSRQVEAEKQYF